These 15 T cell receptor beta chains were all obtained from the same sample, sequenced in a study of cytomegalovirus exposure and HLA in healthy donors. The study ran its PCR with 60 Vbeta and 13 Jbeta primers. The repertoire was sequenced with immunoSEQ multiplex PCR; TCRdb's copy has only in-frame clones and lacks some. The sample contains more than 95,000 clones, 78% of which appear only once. The sample was PBMCs. All receptors derive from a male donor in good health and CMV-seronegative.

The genes are TRBV19 and TRBJ1-1; weak D call: TRBD1 (5 bases). This CDR3 is built from 16 residues. Trimming left V 0 bases short and J 3 bases short, with 14 bases between. CDR1 is LNHDA, CDR2 SQIVND, per germline (reference sequence). The CDR3 DNA is TGTGCCAGTAGTATAGATCTGGGGCTGACTGACACTGAAGCTTTCTTT. It yields the protein CASSIDLGLTDTEAFF.

J is TRBJ2-7 and V is TRBV28, with 10 bases that match TRBD2. The CDR3 has 18 amino acids. The ends lost 3 bases at V and 0 bases at J; junction bases unmatched: 11. The V gene's germline CDR1 is MDHEN and CDR2 SYDVKM. The CDR3 region has the DNA TGTGCCAGCAGTTTTCGGACTAGCGGTAAAAGGGCCTCCTACGAGCAGTACTTC. Protein product: CASSFRTSGKRASYEQYF.

Notes on this clone: A read error may produce the germline difference seen at one junction end. This chain links TRBV6-1 with TRBJ1-4; the D gene is possibly TRBD1 (6 bases). Germline CDR1 reads MNHNS; CDR2 reads SASEGT. The CDR3 has 14 residues. As DNA, the CDR3 is TGTGCCAGCAGTTCTGGGACACATAATGAAAGACTGTTTTTT. This sequence encodes CASSSGTHNERLFF.

This clone was seen a handful of times. This chain links TRBV5-4 with TRBJ2-3, with TRBD2 matching 7 bases. CDR3 length: 13 residues. The germline CDR1 and CDR2 sequences are SGHNT and YYREEE (reference sequence). V shed 3 bases, J shed 5 bases, and the junction held 3 bases outside the gene matches. The CDR3 protein is CASSSLAGDTQYF. The CDR3 DNA is TGTGCCAGCAGCTCGTTAGCGGGAGATACGCAGTATTTT.

A few counts support this clone. The J gene is TRBJ1-1, the V gene TRBV6-6, with D possibly being TRBD1 (6 bases). The CDR3 extends over 14 amino acids. V lost 0 bases, J lost 5 bases, and 10 bases lay in between. The V gene's germline CDR1 is MNHNY and CDR2 SVGAGI (reference sequence). The CDR3 is CASSYSGQLTEAFF. The DNA of the CDR3 is TGTGCCAGCAGTTACTCAGGACAGCTTACTGAAGCTTTCTTT.

The CDR3: CASSPTGLAVLTGELFF. The CDR3 DNA is TGTGCCAGTAGTCCTACGGGACTAGCGGTCCTCACCGGGGAGCTGTTTTTT. The rearrangement links TRBV19 to TRBJ2-2, with 11 bases identical to TRBD2. CDR3 length: 17 residues. Germline values: CDR1 LNHDA, CDR2 SQIVND (reference sequence). Trimming cost V 5 bases and J 4 bases; bases outside gene matches: 9.

This clone has a handful of counts. This chain uses TRBV6-1 with TRBJ2-7; D may be TRBD2 (6 bases). V was pared by 7 bases and J by 2 bases, with 15 bases between. The CDR3 length is 14 residues. CDR1 and CDR2 from the germline V gene are MNHNS and SASEGT. The CDR3 region has the DNA TGTGCCAGCATTATAAGCGGGCACACCTACGAGCAGTACTTC. Its protein product is CASIISGHTYEQYF.

This chain connects TRBV7-2 to TRBJ2-3; D is undetermined. The CDR3 length is 15 residues. Germline V gene sequence: CDR1 SGHTA, CDR2 FQGNSA. Trimming removed 3 bases from V and 5 bases from J, with 15 bases in between. The DNA for the CDR3 is TGTGCCAGCAGCTTTGGTAGCCGTAGGATAGATACGCAGTATTTT. The encoded protein is CASSFGSRRIDTQYF.

V gene TRBV9 combines with J gene TRBJ2-7; 14 bases line up with TRBD2. The CDR3 runs to 14 residues. Germline values: CDR1 SGDLS, CDR2 YYNGEE. Unmatched junction bases numbered 4, after V lost 5 bases and J lost 6 bases. CDR3 in DNA: TGTGCCAGCAGTGGGACTAGCGGGAGCCGCGAGCAGTACTTC. Residues: CASSGTSGSREQYF. The full variable domain, completed using reference TRBV9 and TRBJ2-7, is DSGVTQTPKHLITATGQRVTLRCSPRSGDLSVYWYQQSLDQGLQFLIQYYNGEERAKGNILERFSAQQFPDLHSELNLSSLELGDSALYFCASSGTSGSREQYFGPGTRLTVT.

V gene TRBV11-3 combines with J gene TRBJ2-7, with 9 nucleotides matching TRBD2. CDR1 and CDR2 (germline): SGHNT, YENEEA. This CDR3 is 15 amino acids long. The V segment lost 1 base and the J segment 1 base; nucleotides outside the gene matches: 2. The CDR3 DNA follows: TGTGCCAGCAGCTTAGGGACTAGCGATTCCTACGAGCAGTACTTC. Encoded protein: CASSLGTSDSYEQYF.

The rearrangement links TRBV5-1 to TRBJ1-1; unclear D gene. Germline CDR1 reads SGHRS; CDR2 reads YFSETQ. The CDR3 is 15 residues long. V lost 0 bases and J lost 5, with 14 bases in between. CDR3 nucleotide sequence: TGCGCCAGCAGCTTGGAGGCGGGGTCGGGGACTGAAGCTTTCTTT. Translation: CASSLEAGSGTEAFF.

This clone was seen a handful of times. The chain uses TRBV6-1 and TRBJ1-5, with no clear D. The CDR3 has 13 residues. V was shortened by 7 bases and J by 7 bases, with 14 bases between the two germline ends. Germline CDR1 is MNHNS and CDR2 is SASEGT. CDR3 nucleotide sequence: TGTGCCAGCAACTCAATGCCAGGCCAGCCCCAGCATTTT. Its protein is CASNSMPGQPQHF.

This chain uses TRBV18 with TRBJ1-1; a weak D match, TRBD1 (5 bases). CDR1 is KGHSH, CDR2 LQKENI, per germline. This CDR3 comprises 14 residues. Trimming left V 1 base short and J 3 bases short, with 9 bases between. CDR3 bases: TGTGCCAGCTCACCACAGGGGACTTACACTGAAGCTTTCTTT. Amino acids: CASSPQGTYTEAFF.

The chain carries TRBV19 and TRBJ2-3; D is undetermined. The CDR3 runs to 14 residues. V lost 0 bases and J lost 0, with 4 bases in between. Germline V gene data show CDR1 as LNHDA and CDR2 as SQIVND (reference sequence). Here the CDR3 DNA reads TGTGCCAGTAGTATAGAGAGGAGCACAGATACGCAGTATTTT. Residues: CASSIERSTDTQYF. Using reference TRBV19 and TRBJ2-3 for the parts outside the CDR3, the full variable domain is DGGITQSPKYLFRKEGQNVTLSCEQNLNHDAMYWYRQDPGQGLRLIYYSQIVNDFQKGDIAEGYSVSREKKESFPLTVTSAQKNPTAFYLCASSIERSTDTQYFGPGTRLTVL.

This clone was counted only a few times. The V and J genes are TRBV5-6 and TRBJ2-5; 9 bases line up with TRBD2. The J call may be mistaken, given a closer DNA end match to TRBJ2-7. Per the germline V gene, CDR1 is SGHDT and CDR2 is YYEEEE. The CDR3 is 17 amino acids. The CDR3 DNA follows: TGTGCCAGCAGCACACTCAAATTAGCGGGGGACACCTACGAGCAGTACTTC. It codes for CASSTLKLAGDTYEQYF.